The rows below give T cell receptor beta chains drawn from one sample of a study of blood T cell repertoires in COVID-19. The assay was immunoSEQ multiplex PCR, and TCRdb's table has in-frame clones only and misses some. The top ten clones hold approximately 11% of a sample with 79,000 or so clones, roughly 85% of them seen once. The sequenced material came from peripheral blood. The origin of the receptors is a man aged 55 to 69 with COVID-19, enrolled during active disease. Both conserved end residues are part of each CDR3. The order of the fields is J gene, clone size, D gene, V gene, CDR3 DNA, CDR3 protein. A D gene is named only where the DNA matches it firmly. Not all rows give a size; the values are once, few, many and, for expanded clones, a class.

TRBJ1-4 few NA TRBV29-1 TGCAGCGCAATATCAGGCGAAAAACTGTTTTTT CSAISGEKLFF
TRBJ1-4 NA TRBD1 TRBV7-9 TGTGCCAGCAGCAGGGACCCGGGACAGAGTAATGAAAAACTGTTTTTT CASSRDPGQSNEKLFF
TRBJ2-7 NA TRBD2 TRBV7-6 TGTGCCAGCAGCTTAGGTGCGGGGGGGACCTACGAGCAGTACTTC CASSLGAGGTYEQYF
TRBJ1-3 NA NA TRBV5-1 TGCGCCAGCAGCCGGGAGGTCGGGGATGGAAACACCATATATTTT CASSREVGDGNTIYF
TRBJ2-1 NA NA TRBV7-3 TGTGCCAGCAGCTTTGGTCCAGCGGCAAACAATGAGCAGTTCTTC CASSFGPAANNEQFF
TRBJ2-2 NA NA TRBV29-1 TGCAGCGTTGGATTGGGACACCAAAACACCGGGGAGCTGTTTTTT CSVGLGHQNTGELFF
TRBJ2-5 NA TRBD1 TRBV11-3 TGTGCCAGCAGCGCCGGGACAGGAAGTGGAGAGACCCAGTACTTC CASSAGTGSGETQYF
TRBJ1-5 NA NA TRBV6-6 TGTGCCAGCATGGGCAAGGGAGGGCCCCATCAGCCCCAGCATTTT CASMGKGGPHQPQHF
TRBJ1-1 NA TRBD1 TRBV3-1/TRBV3-2 TGTGCCAGCAGCCGGCTGACAGGGGGCACTGAAGCTTTCTTT CASSRLTGGTEAFF
TRBJ1-1 once NA TRBV29-1 TGCAGCGCTATTCCAACGGTGAACACTGAAGCTTTCTTT CSAIPTVNTEAFF
TRBJ2-5 NA TRBD1 TRBV19 TGTGCCAGTAGAACCACAGGGGTGAGCCAAGAGACCCAGTACTTC CASRTTGVSQETQYF
TRBJ2-1 NA NA TRBV21-1 TGTGCCAGCAGCAAACTGTCCTCCCCCCTTGACAATGAGCAGTTCTTC CASSKLSSPLDNEQFF
TRBJ2-7 NA TRBD2 TRBV19 TGTGCCAGTAGTATCCCGGGGGGATCATACGAGCAGTACTTC CASSIPGGSYEQYF
TRBJ1-2 NA TRBD1 TRBV28 TGTGCCAGCAGTTTGGATGGCAGGGGGGTTGGCTACACCTTC CASSLDGRGVGYTF
TRBJ2-7 NA TRBD1 TRBV6-5 TGTGCCAGCACCAGCGGACAGGCCTACGAGCAGTACTTC CASTSGQAYEQYF
TRBJ2-5 few TRBD2 TRBV6-5 TGTGCCAGCAGTTACTCGGGGACTAGCTTGGAGACCCAGTACTTC CASSYSGTSLETQYF
TRBJ1-1 NA TRBD1 TRBV6-5 TGTGCCAGCACCACAGGGGGCTACACTGAAGCTTTCTTT CASTTGGYTEAFF
TRBJ2-1 NA NA TRBV20-1 TGCAGTGCTAGTTCAGCGAATTCCTACAATGAGCAGTTCTTC CSASSANSYNEQFF
TRBJ2-1 NA NA TRBV6-6 TGTGCCAGCAGTCCCTATCGGTACAATGAGCAGTTCTTC CASSPYRYNEQFF
TRBJ2-2 NA TRBD1 TRBV11-1 TGTGCCAGCAGCCCCGTTCAAGGGGGCCACAGCGGGGAGCTGTTTTTT CASSPVQGGHSGELFF
TRBJ1-3 NA NA TRBV2 TGTGCCAGCAGACCCGACAGTGGGTCTGGAAACACCATATATTTT CASRPDSGSGNTIYF
TRBJ2-5 NA TRBD2 TRBV19 TGTGCCAGTAGTATAGGGGGGGAGGGAGAAGAGACCCAGTACTTC CASSIGGEGEETQYF
TRBJ2-5 NA TRBD1 TRBV24-1 TGTGCCACCAGTGATTGGGGAGACAGGGAAGAGACCCAGTACTTC CATSDWGDREETQYF
TRBJ1-2 NA NA TRBV7-3 TGTGCCAGCAGCTCGCGAGCAGACAGCTATGGCTACACCTTC CASSSRADSYGYTF
TRBJ2-7 NA NA TRBV6-5 TGTGCCAGCAGCTTAGAAGTTACCTACGAGCAGTACTTC CASSLEVTYEQYF
TRBJ1-5 NA NA TRBV19 TGTGCCAGTAGTATGGGCGCCGGCAGTCAGCCCCAGCATTTT CASSMGAGSQPQHF
TRBJ2-1 NA NA TRBV7-9 TGTGCCAGCAGCCCAGCGCTGAGCTCCTACAATGAGCAGTTCTTC CASSPALSSYNEQFF
TRBJ1-2 NA TRBD1 TRBV3-1/TRBV3-2 TGTGCCAGCAGCCTGAAAGGGACAGACAGTGGCTACACCTTC CASSLKGTDSGYTF
TRBJ1-6 NA TRBD1 TRBV6-5 TGTGCCAGCAGTAATGGACAGGGGGCAGGTTCACCCCTCCACTTT CASSNGQGAGSPLHF
TRBJ1-1 NA TRBD1 TRBV7-2 TGTGCCAGCAGCTTTTCCCCAGGGGGGAACACTGAAGCTTTCTTT CASSFSPGGNTEAFF
TRBJ2-3 NA TRBD2 TRBV9 TGTGCCAGCAGCGTAGAAGGCGGGAGTATGTATACGCAGTATTTT CASSVEGGSMYTQYF
TRBJ2-3 NA NA TRBV6-5 TGTGCCAGCACGGGGGACACAGATACGCAGTATTTT CASTGDTDTQYF
TRBJ1-1 once TRBD1 TRBV6-2/TRBV6-3 TGTGCCAGCAGTTACTATCAGGACAGGGGGAACACTGAAGCTTTCTTT CASSYYQDRGNTEAFF
TRBJ2-1 NA TRBD2 TRBV30 TGTGCCTGGAGTGAAAAACTAGCGGGGACACACAATGAGCAGTTCTTC CAWSEKLAGTHNEQFF
TRBJ2-5 NA NA TRBV7-2 TGTGCCAGCAGCCGCCCGACAGGACAAGAGACCCAGTACTTC CASSRPTGQETQYF
TRBJ1-3 NA NA TRBV2 TGTGCCAGCAGTGGGACAGTCTCTGGAAACACCATATATTTT CASSGTVSGNTIYF
TRBJ2-2 NA TRBD1 TRBV7-3 TGTGCCAGCAGCCTGACAGGGAAGTTCGCCGGGGAGCTGTTTTTT CASSLTGKFAGELFF
TRBJ1-1 NA NA TRBV30 TGTGCCTGGAGTCTATTGAACACTGAAGCTTTCTTT CAWSLLNTEAFF
TRBJ1-5 NA NA TRBV6-5 TGTGCCTCCACTACCCAGGGTCAGCCCCAGCATTTT CASTTQGQPQHF
TRBJ1-2 NA NA TRBV6-2/TRBV6-3 TGTGCCAGCAGTTACCTCGGGTATGGCTACACCTTC CASSYLGYGYTF
TRBJ2-2 many NA TRBV4-1 TGCGCCAGCAGGGGGCTTAGCTTTGCGTCCACCGGGGAGCTGTTTTTT CASRGLSFASTGELFF
TRBJ2-1 NA NA TRBV18 TGTGCCAGCTCACCGCCAGGAGGAGGGAAGAAAAACAATGAGCAGTTCTTC CASSPPGGGKKNNEQFF
TRBJ2-7 NA NA TRBV6-5 TGTGCCAGCAGATCAATCCGAGGGATTCGCTACGAGCAGTACTTC CASRSIRGIRYEQYF
TRBJ1-3 NA NA TRBV3-1/TRBV3-2 TGTGCCAGCAGCGGAGGGTTCTCTGGAAACACCATATATTTT CASSGGFSGNTIYF
TRBJ2-1 NA TRBD2 TRBV24-1 TGTGCCACCCAACTAGCGGTATACAATGAGCAGTTCTTC CATQLAVYNEQFF
TRBJ2-5 few NA TRBV12-5 TGTGCTAGTGTGGGGGAGGGTGATGGGGGCCCTTATGAGACCCAGTACTTC CASVGEGDGGPYETQYF
TRBJ2-7 once TRBD2 TRBV13 TGTGCCAGCAGCTCCCAAGCGGGAGGATGGTACGAGCAGTACTTC CASSSQAGGWYEQYF
TRBJ2-1 NA TRBD2 TRBV6-5 TGTGCCGCCTCTAGACTAGCGGGTCCCTACAATGAGCAGTTCTTC CAASRLAGPYNEQFF
TRBJ2-7 NA NA TRBV5-1 TGCGCCAGCAGTGCCCAGGCCAACTACGAGCAGTACTTC CASSAQANYEQYF
TRBJ1-1 NA NA TRBV15 TGTGCCACCAGCAGAGAACAGGTACTTCCTGAAGCTTTCTTT CATSREQVLPEAFF
TRBJ2-5 NA TRBD2 TRBV11-2 TGTGCCAGCAGCTTGGCAGGGACTAGCGGTGAGACCCAGTACTTC CASSLAGTSGETQYF
TRBJ2-3 NA TRBD1 TRBV10-1 TGCGCCAGCAGTGAGCTGGACAGGGACACAGATACGCAGTATTTT CASSELDRDTDTQYF
TRBJ2-5 NA TRBD2 TRBV3-1/TRBV3-2 TGTGCCAGCAGCCAAGACCAAGCGGGGGGAGAGACCCAGTACTTC CASSQDQAGGETQYF
TRBJ2-5 NA NA TRBV7-3 TGTGCCAGCAGCTTAAAAGGGTGGCAGGGGGAGACCCAGTACTTC CASSLKGWQGETQYF